This T cell receptor (beta chain) stems from a study of T cell responses to AZD1222 COVID-19 vaccine. Findings and limits, study-wide: Spike-specific TCR breadth and depth were elevated following two AZD1222 doses. In a largely white British group with more females than males, clonal diversity was possibly underestimated. Across the whole spike, CD4 TCRs peaked at regions 160-218 and 743-854. Unmutated variant regions reportedly attract nearly half of all spike-specific TCRs.

This CDR3 spans 13 amino acids. Germline CDR1 SNHLY, CDR2 FYNNEI. Trimming removed 7 bases at V and 4 bases at J, with 13 bases between. Remarks on this clone: Its antigen is still unknown.

Method: immunoSEQ multiplex PCR; TCRdb's copy keeps in-frame clones and lacks some. This table holds about 73,000 clones, about 91% found once. V is TRBV2 and J is TRBJ1-1; TRBD1 is a possible D gene (6 bases). The sample in question was peripheral blood, obtained 28 days after the second AZD1222 dose. This sequence was found in an adult who received the AZD1222 COVID-19 vaccine. The CDR3 bases are TGTGCCAGCAAGAGTGGCAGGGGCACTGAAGCTTTCTTT. It codes for CASKSGRGTEAFF.